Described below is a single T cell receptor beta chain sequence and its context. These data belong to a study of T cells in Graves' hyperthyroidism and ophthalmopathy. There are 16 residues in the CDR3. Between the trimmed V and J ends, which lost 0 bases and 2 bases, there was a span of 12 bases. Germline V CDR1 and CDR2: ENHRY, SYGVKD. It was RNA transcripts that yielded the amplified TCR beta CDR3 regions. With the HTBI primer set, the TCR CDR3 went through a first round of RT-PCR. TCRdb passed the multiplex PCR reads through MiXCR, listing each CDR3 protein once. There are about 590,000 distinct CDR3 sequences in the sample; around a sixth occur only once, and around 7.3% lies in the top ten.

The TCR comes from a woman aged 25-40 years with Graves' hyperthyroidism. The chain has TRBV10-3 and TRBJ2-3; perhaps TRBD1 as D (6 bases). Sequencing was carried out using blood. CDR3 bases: TGTGCCATCAGTGAGTCCCGACAGGCCCCCACAGATACGCAGTATTTT. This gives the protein CAISESRQAPTDTQYF.